This TCR beta chain came from a study of CD8+CD57+ T cells in acquired aplastic anemia. Overall study: Sorting CD4+ and CD8+ cells gave DNA averaging around 3 ug. Average CD4+ read depth in healthy donors was around 11 million reads. Broader study findings: Between patients and controls, 25 to 35 CD8+ CDR3 sequences were found in common. The study found no significant CD8+ Simpson's diversity difference between patients and controls.

Genomic DNA, serving as template, underwent TCR beta VDJ and CDR3 profiling. TCRdb processed the reads anew with MiXCR; each CDR3 protein has one entry. Here the sample spans 150,000 to 200,000 distinct CDR3 sequences, around 45% being singletons. This CDR3 spans 13 amino acids. V gave up 5 bases and J gave up 0 bases, with 7 bases separating them. The sample holds many counts of this clonotype. What it binds is not known. The TCR was taken from a human donor in good health. The chain combines TRBV12-3 or TRBV12-4 with TRBJ1-1; D call uncertain. The source material was sorted CD4+, CD8+, or CD8+CD57+ T cells (not recorded which) from PBMCs. CDR3 nucleotides: TGTGCCAGCAGTCAAAAGATGAACACTGAAGCTTTCTTT. Protein: CASSQKMNTEAFF.